Presented here are 25 T cell receptor beta chains from one specimen sequenced in a study of blood T cell repertoires in COVID-19. TCRdb keeps only in-frame clones here, not all; method: immunoSEQ multiplex PCR. This sample carries more than 110,000 clones, less than 85% of them seen once, and the ten largest clones take approximately 9.5%. The sequenced material came from peripheral blood. Receptors were obtained from a woman of 80 years or more in a cohort sampled during active or convalescent COVID-19.

This rearrangement joins TRBV4-2 to TRBJ2-2; D ambiguous. Deletions cut 0 bases from V and 2 bases from J, with 10 bases between. CDR1 and CDR2 (germline): LGHNA, YNFKEQ. This CDR3 has 16 amino acids. The CDR3 region has the DNA TGTGCCAGCAGCCAAGATACAGCCCTAAACACCGGGGAGCTGTTTTTT. Translation: CASSQDTALNTGELFF.

The V and J genes are TRBV28 and TRBJ2-7; 10 bases map to TRBD1. CDR1 and CDR2 from the germline V gene are MDHEN and SYDVKM. This CDR3 region has 14 residues. V shed 4 bases and J 6 bases; nucleotides not matched to a gene: 6. CDR3 region: CASSSGTGESEQYF. DNA for the CDR3: TGTGCCAGCAGTTCAGGGACAGGGGAAAGCGAGCAGTACTTC.

The rearrangement uses TRBV7-2 and TRBJ2-3, with D tentatively TRBD2 (6 bases). This CDR3 has 16 residues. Germline CDR1 is SGHTA and CDR2 is FQGNSA. The V end was cut by 5 bases, the J end by 4 bases, with 19 bases between. The DNA of the CDR3 is TGTGCCAGCAGCCCGCGGACTACCTCTTTGCCAGATACGCAGTATTTT. Its translation is CASSPRTTSLPDTQYF.

The chain uses TRBV2 and TRBJ1-2; D gene ambiguous. Trimming took 6 bases from V and 4 from J, leaving 12 bases between them. CDR3 length: 13 residues. The germline V gene has CDR1 SNHLY and CDR2 FYNNEI. CDR3 loop: CASRVLRGYGYTF. The CDR3 DNA reads as TGTGCCAGCAGGGTCTTACGGGGCTATGGCTACACCTTC.

V gene TRBV29-1 combines with J gene TRBJ1-2; TRBD1 matches at 9 bases. CDR3 length equals 14 residues. Germline values: CDR1 SQVTM, CDR2 ANQGSEA. The J segment lost 8 bases and the V segment lost 7 bases, leaving 14 bases of the junction unmatched. The CDR3 nucleotides are TGCAGCGCAGACGAAGGACAGGGGCGGCGAGGCTACACCTTC. Its translation: CSADEGQGRRGYTF.

The rearrangement uses TRBV5-5 and TRBJ1-2, with D uncertain. Germline lookup yields CDR1 SGHKS and CDR2 YYEKEE (reference sequence). This CDR3 comprises 18 residues. V lost 5 bases and J 1 base, leaving 24 bases between the germline ends. The CDR3 nucleotides read TGTGCCAGCAGGCCGCGAATACCGGGTCTCAGCAGTAACTATGGCTACACCTTC. It yields the protein CASRPRIPGLSSNYGYTF.

DNA for the CDR3: TGTGCCAGCAGTAGACAGGGGATGAGGTACTTC. Translated, it gives CASSRQGMRYF. The chain joins TRBV2 to TRBJ2-4; the match to TRBD1 covers 8 bases. After removal of 5 bases from V and 15 bases from J, the junction contained 6 bases not matched to a gene. CDR1 and CDR2 from the germline V gene are SNHLY and FYNNEI. This CDR3 region has 11 residues.

The count of this clone is one. V is TRBV7-2 and J is TRBJ1-4, with 7 nucleotides matching TRBD1. Germline V gene sequence: CDR1 SGHTA, CDR2 FQGNSA. With 4 bases clipped from V and 7 bases from J, the junction kept 9 bases outside the gene matches. This CDR3 region has 15 residues. CDR3 loop: CASSSGGAGGEKLFF. The CDR3 coding sequence is TGTGCCAGCAGCTCGGGCGGGGCAGGGGGTGAAAAACTGTTTTTT.

This clone has only one observation. V is TRBV28 and J is TRBJ2-1; D is uncertain. V was shortened by 1 base and J by 8 bases, with 3 bases between the two germline ends. The CDR3 contains 11 residues. Germline CDR1 and CDR2: MDHEN and SYDVKM. The CDR3 sequence is CASSLSDEQFF. For the CDR3, the DNA is TGTGCCAGCAGTTTATCGGATGAGCAGTTCTTC.

The rearrangement uses TRBV15 and TRBJ2-4; perhaps TRBD1 as D (5 bases). Germline assignment: CDR1 LNHNV and CDR2 YYDKDF (reference sequence). V was trimmed by 4 bases and J by 8 bases, leaving 21 bases between them. The CDR3 sequence is 16 residues long. The CDR3 DNA reads TGTGCCACCAGCAAGGTCCAGGGAAGGGCTCGGGACATTCAGTACTTC. This encodes CATSKVQGRARDIQYF.

The chain recombines TRBV7-3 with TRBJ2-6; maybe TRBD1 (5 bases). The V gene's germline CDR1 is SGHTA and CDR2 FQGTGA. There are 20 residues in the CDR3. Trimming stripped 1 base from V and 0 bases from J, with 19 bases between. The chain's CDR3 is CASSLKRKVKDISGANVLTF. CDR3 DNA sequence: TGTGCCAGCAGCTTAAAGAGGAAGGTAAAGGACATCTCTGGGGCCAACGTCCTGACTTTC.

This rearrangement joins TRBV15 to TRBJ1-6; D may be TRBD1 (6 bases). The CDR3 has 16 residues. V lost 0 bases, J lost 3 bases, and 9 bases lay in between. Germline V CDR1 and CDR2: LNHNV, YYDKDF (reference sequence). CDR3 in DNA: TGTGCCACCAGCAGAGATCAGGGGCGCTATAATTCACCCCTCCACTTT. This encodes CATSRDQGRYNSPLHF.

The CDR3 loop reads CSVGATQYF. The CDR3 DNA sequence: TGCAGCGTTGGGGCGACCCAGTACTTC. The chain carries TRBV29-1 and TRBJ2-5; D call uncertain. V dropped 4 bases and J dropped 7 bases, with 4 bases sitting between them. The CDR3 extends over 9 amino acids. Germline V lookup: CDR1 SQVTM, CDR2 ANQGSEA.

The rearrangement joins TRBV20-1 to TRBJ2-5, with D tentatively TRBD1 (6 bases). This CDR3 contains 11 residues. CDR1 is DFQATT and CDR2 is SNEGSKA in the germline V gene (reference sequence). V lost 3 bases and J 10 bases, leaving 12 bases between the germline ends. CDR3 bases: TGCAGTGCTAGCGGCAGGGGAATCCAGTACTTC. Residues: CSASGRGIQYF.

J is TRBJ1-1 and V is TRBV6-2 or TRBV6-3, with D perhaps TRBD1 (6 bases). Germline V gives CDR1 MNHEY, CDR2 SVGEGT. The CDR3 is 17 residues long. V was cut by 0 bases and J by 7 bases, with 21 bases left in between. CDR3 DNA: TGTGCCAGCAGTTACTCGTCGATCTCGCGGGGGCTCGATGAAGCTTTCTTT. It yields the protein CASSYSSISRGLDEAFF.

The chain has TRBV7-2 and TRBJ2-7; TRBD2 is a possible D gene (6 bases). This CDR3 region has 13 residues. The germline V gene encodes CDR1 SGHTA and CDR2 FQGNSA. The V and J ends lost 1 base and 6 bases respectively, with 10 bases between them. CDR3 sequence: CASSLGGVREQYF. The CDR3 DNA sequence: TGTGCCAGCAGCTTAGGGGGGGTCCGCGAGCAGTACTTC.

This rearrangement joins TRBV27 to TRBJ2-3; 7 bases match TRBD2. The CDR3 loop spans 16 amino acids. Per the germline V gene, CDR1 is MNHEY and CDR2 is SMNVEV (reference sequence). V gave up 5 bases and J gave up 2 bases; unmatched junction bases: 10. The CDR3 protein is CASSNYRGVVTDTQYF. As DNA, the CDR3 is TGTGCCAGCAGTAACTACCGGGGGGTAGTCACAGATACGCAGTATTTT.

This clone was picked up one time. The V call is TRBV10-3, the J call TRBJ2-5; a weak D match, TRBD1 (6 bases). The CDR3 has 13 amino acids. The germline CDR1 and CDR2 sequences are ENHRY and SYGVKD. V lost 7 bases and J lost 5, with 14 bases in between. This CDR3 is CAIMAGAGETQYF. The CDR3 nucleotides read TGTGCCATCATGGCAGGGGCGGGTGAGACCCAGTACTTC.

The chain combines TRBV3-1 (or the pseudogene TRBV3-2) with TRBJ1-5; tentatively, D is TRBD1 (5 bases). Germline CDR1 LGHDT, CDR2 YNNKEL (reference sequence). Trimming left V 4 bases short and J 7 bases short, with 14 bases between. The CDR3 spans 14 residues. The CDR3 DNA reads as TGTGCCAGCAGCCGCGGGGGGGGAGGGCAGCCCCAGCATTTT. Its translation: CASSRGGGGQPQHF.

There are a few counts of this clone. V usage is TRBV4-1 and J usage is TRBJ2-2; 7 bases are a match to TRBD1. This CDR3 is built from 15 residues. From germline, CDR1 is MGHRA and CDR2 YSYEKL. Trimming cost V 1 base and J 7 bases; bases outside gene matches: 6. The CDR3 here is CASSQVTGNGGELFF. The CDR3 DNA reads as TGCGCCAGCAGCCAAGTGACAGGGAACGGCGGGGAGCTGTTTTTT.

The chain links TRBV13 to TRBJ2-1; 8 bases align to TRBD2. This CDR3 is 15 amino acids long. CDR1 is PRHDT, CDR2 FYEKMQ, per germline (reference sequence). Germline trimming cut 2 bases from V and 7 bases from J; bases unmatched to any gene: 7. CDR3 residues: CASSLLGGVRNEQFF. As DNA, the CDR3 is TGTGCCAGCAGCTTACTCGGGGGGGTGCGGAATGAGCAGTTCTTC.

This clone occurred a few times. The J gene is TRBJ2-3, the V gene TRBV19; 10 nucleotides align to TRBD2. V was pared by 6 bases and J by 3 bases, with 6 bases of the junction left unmatched. From germline, CDR1 is LNHDA and CDR2 SQIVND (reference sequence). The CDR3 is 15 amino acids. The CDR3 DNA is TGTGCCAGTAGGTCAGCGGGGGGGCCTACAGATACGCAGTATTTT. It encodes CASRSAGGPTDTQYF.

The chain links TRBV7-2 to TRBJ1-5; D uncertain. Germline V gives CDR1 SGHTA, CDR2 FQGNSA. Trimming stripped 3 bases from V and 5 bases from J, with 8 bases between. The CDR3 covers 13 residues. The CDR3 protein is CASSFRGDQPQHF. The CDR3, as DNA: TGTGCCAGCAGCTTTCGCGGTGATCAGCCCCAGCATTTT.

The chain links TRBV30 to TRBJ1-5, with 7 bases lining up with TRBD1. The germline V gene encodes CDR1 GTSNPN and CDR2 SVGIG (reference sequence). The CDR3 sequence is 15 residues long. The trim removed 2 bases at V and 0 bases at J, leaving 4 bases unmatched. The CDR3, as DNA: TGTGCCTGGAGTAGACAGGGTTATAGCAATCAGCCCCAGCATTTT. As protein: CAWSRQGYSNQPQHF.

CDR3 bases: TGTGCCAGCAGAGGTGGGGGCGTGGATACGCAGTATTTT. It is translated as CASRGGGVDTQYF. J is TRBJ2-3 and V is TRBV11-1; a weak D match, TRBD1 (6 bases). Germline loops: CDR1 SGHAT, CDR2 FQDESV (reference sequence). V dropped 6 bases and J dropped 6 bases, with 13 bases sitting between them. There are 13 residues in the CDR3.